The sequence of this TCR beta chain was determined in a study of T cell changes during pregnancy in multiple sclerosis. The assay was immunoSEQ multiplex PCR, and TCRdb's table has in-frame clones only and misses some. The table lists roughly 40,000 clones, more than 85% of them singletons. The material sequenced was CD8+ T cells from peripheral blood mononuclear cells, taken in the first trimester of pregnancy. This clonotype originated in a female donor with multiple sclerosis, enrolled in a pregnancy study.

This CDR3 reads CASSVGQDSGETQYF. CDR3 DNA: TGTGCCAGCAGCGTAGGACAGGACTCAGGGGAGACCCAGTACTTC. V usage is TRBV9 and J usage is TRBJ2-5; D might be TRBD1 (6 bases). The CDR3 loop spans 15 amino acids. V was pared by 0 bases and J by 5 bases, with 14 bases between. CDR1 is SGDLS, CDR2 YYNGEE, per germline.